These 20 T cell receptor beta chains came from one sample sequenced in a study of cytomegalovirus exposure and HLA in healthy donors (dated by TCRdb to the late 2010s). Library generation was performed with the immunoSEQ multiplex PCR assay. For the multiplex PCR, a mixture combining 60 forward primers for TCR Vbeta segments and 13 reverse primers for TCR Jbeta segments was used. In its TCRdb copy, this immuneACCESS table keeps in-frame sequences only and misses some clones. Where compared with another copy, unresolved V genes explain less than half of these, and the others have no known cause. Counted in this sample were 150,000 to 200,000 clones; 70% to 85% of them appeared once. Around 3.6% of the sample belongs to the ten largest clones. Sequencing used PBMCs. These receptors were collected from a man aged 35-49 years in good health and CMV-seropositive.

The chain joins TRBV27 to TRBJ1-3, with 7 positions matching TRBD1. Germline lookup yields CDR1 MNHEY and CDR2 SMNVEV (reference sequence). The CDR3 is 18 residues long. The trim removed 5 bases at V and 2 bases at J, leaving 15 bases unmatched. The CDR3, as DNA: TGTGCCAGCAGTACCCGAGGGGGCAATCCCACCGCTGGAAACACCATATATTTT. As protein: CASSTRGGNPTAGNTIYF.

This clone was counted only a few times. The V call is TRBV7-2, the J call TRBJ2-3; TRBD2 matches 10 bases. There are 17 residues in the CDR3. Trimming at V came to 5 bases and at J to 9 bases, leaving 17 bases not matched to a gene. Looked up from germline, CDR1 is SGHTA and CDR2 is FQGNSA. The CDR3 loop is CASSPGLAETLYSTQYF. The DNA of the CDR3 is TGTGCCAGCAGCCCCGGACTAGCGGAGACCCTTTACAGCACGCAGTATTTT.

The V gene is TRBV19, the J gene TRBJ2-1; TRBD2 matches 10 bases. The ends lost 7 bases at V and 1 base at J; junction bases unmatched: 4. Germline values: CDR1 LNHDA, CDR2 SQIVND (reference sequence). CDR3 size: 15 residues. CDR3 sequence (DNA): TGTGCCAGTACCCTAGCGGGAGCATCCTACAATGAGCAGTTCTTC. Its protein product is CASTLAGASYNEQFF.

The J gene is TRBJ2-5, the V gene TRBV5-4; 10 nucleotides agree with TRBD2. Germline V lookup: CDR1 SGHNT, CDR2 YYREEE (reference sequence). The CDR3 has 16 amino acids. With V trimmed by 4 bases and J by 4 bases, 10 bases remained unmatched. As DNA, the CDR3 is TGTGCCAGCAGCCCCGCACTAGCGGGGACGGTAGAGACCCAGTACTTC. As protein: CASSPALAGTVETQYF.

This chain uses TRBV15 with TRBJ1-5, with a weak D call TRBD1 (6 bases). CDR3 size: 15 residues. Germline V gives CDR1 LNHNV, CDR2 YYDKDF (reference sequence). The V and J ends lost 0 bases and 5 bases respectively, with 11 bases between them. The CDR3 DNA reads as TGTGCCACCAGCAGAGAGGGGGGGGCCCATCAGCCCCAGCATTTT. Amino acids: CATSREGGAHQPQHF.

The table lists this clone with a count of one. This chain joins TRBV2 and TRBJ2-4; possibly TRBD2 for D (6 bases). V shed 0 bases and J shed 11 bases, with 17 bases lying between them. Germline loops: CDR1 SNHLY, CDR2 FYNNEI. CDR3 length: 15 residues. For the CDR3, the DNA is TGTGCCAGCAGTGAAGCGCGCGGGGCGGATGGTGTTCAGTACTTC. Amino acid sequence: CASSEARGADGVQYF.

This clone was recorded once. V usage is TRBV19 and J usage is TRBJ2-1; no clear D. The CDR3 has 14 residues. Germline V gene data show CDR1 as LNHDA and CDR2 as SQIVND (reference sequence). Trimming cost V 5 bases and J 0 bases, with 8 bases left between them. The CDR3 DNA is TGTGCCAGTAGTTCAATACTCTCCTACAATGAGCAGTTCTTC. It yields the protein CASSSILSYNEQFF.

This chain links TRBV6-5 with TRBJ2-2; 8 bases align to TRBD2. The CDR3 contains 14 residues. Germline CDR1 is MNHEY and CDR2 is SVGAGI. V was pared by 10 bases and J by 3 bases, with 7 bases of the junction left unmatched. The CDR3 DNA sequence: TGTGCCATCAGGACTAGCCGTGACACCGGGGAGCTGTTTTTT. Translated: CAIRTSRDTGELFF.

V is TRBV15 and J is TRBJ1-3; D unclear. CDR1 LNHNV and CDR2 YYDKDF come from the germline V gene (reference sequence). This CDR3 spans 17 amino acids. V was shortened by 1 base and J by 0 bases, with 13 bases between the two germline ends. Here the CDR3 reads CATSRVSDKSSGNTIYF. The CDR3 DNA reads TGTGCCACCAGCAGAGTTTCCGACAAGAGCTCTGGAAACACCATATATTTT.

V gene TRBV10-2 combines with J gene TRBJ1-1; D not certain. Trimming left V 0 bases short and J 2 bases short, with 7 bases between. There are 14 residues in the CDR3. Germline CDR1 is WSHSY and CDR2 is SAAADI. The CDR3 region has the DNA TGCGCCAGCAGTGAGTCGAGAATCAACACTGAAGCTTTCTTT. As protein: CASSESRINTEAFF.

Worth noting for this clone: The sample contains more than one DNA sequence encoding this CDR3. The CDR3 sequence: CASSLARGNTEAFF. In DNA, the CDR3 is TGCGCCAGCAGCTTGGCCCGCGGGAACACTGAAGCTTTCTTT. V usage is TRBV5-1 and J usage is TRBJ1-1; D remains ambiguous. Deletions cut 0 bases from V and 1 base from J, with 7 bases between. From germline, CDR1 is SGHRS and CDR2 YFSETQ. There are 14 residues in the CDR3.

The V gene is TRBV5-1, the J gene TRBJ1-3; D ambiguous. CDR3 length equals 15 residues. V was shortened by 3 bases and J by 0 bases, with 10 bases between the two germline ends. Germline loops: CDR1 SGHRS, CDR2 YFSETQ. The CDR3 sequence is CASSSRPGSGNTIYF. As DNA, the CDR3 is TGCGCCAGCAGCTCCAGACCGGGCTCTGGAAACACCATATATTTT.

The V gene is TRBV28, the J gene TRBJ1-5, with TRBD1 as a possible D gene (6 bases). Germline CDR1 reads MDHEN; CDR2 reads SYDVKM. V lost 6 bases and J 2 bases, leaving 11 bases between the germline ends. The CDR3 is 14 amino acids. For the CDR3, the DNA is TGTGCCAGCAGACAGGGTTTGGGCAATCAGCCCCAGCATTTT. It translates to CASRQGLGNQPQHF.

Of note for this clone: The junction does not match germline at one end; this may be a read error. The chain recombines TRBV5-4 with TRBJ2-3; TRBD1 matches at 7 bases. The CDR3 length is 14 residues. From germline, CDR1 is SGHNT and CDR2 YYREEE (reference sequence). DNA for the CDR3: TGCGCCAGCAGCCAAGATTTAGCACAGGGGTTAGCGCATTTT. Its protein product is CASSQDLAQGLAHF. The variable domain in full, completed from reference TRBV5-4 and TRBJ2-3, reads ETGVTQSPTHLIKTRGQQVTLRCSSQSGHNTVSWYQQALGQGPQFIFQYYREEENGRGNFPPRFSGLQFPNYSSELNVNALELDDSALYLCASSQDLAQGLAHFGPGTRLTVL.

This clone was found once. This chain uses TRBV7-2 with TRBJ2-1, with 8 bases lining up with TRBD2. The CDR3 is made up of 14 amino acids. CDR1 and CDR2 from the germline V gene are SGHTA and FQGNSA. Trimming removed 1 base from V and 7 bases from J; junction bases left unmatched: 3. This CDR3 is CASSLGLATNEQFF. The CDR3 DNA reads TGTGCCAGCAGCTTAGGACTAGCGACAAATGAGCAGTTCTTC.

The chain links TRBV18 to TRBJ2-3; TRBD1 is a possible D gene (5 bases). Trimming removed 0 bases from V and 3 bases from J, with 10 bases in between. The length of the CDR3 is 15 residues. Germline-derived CDR1 and CDR2 are KGHSH and LQKENI. The DNA of the CDR3 is TGTGCCAGCTCACCACCTGGCAGGGTGACAGATACGCAGTATTTT. It specifies CASSPPGRVTDTQYF.

V is TRBV29-1 and J is TRBJ2-7, with a possible D match to TRBD2 (6 bases). Germline V gene sequence: CDR1 SQVTM, CDR2 ANQGSEA. V dropped 5 bases and J dropped 0 bases, with 14 bases sitting between them. CDR3 length: 14 residues. This CDR3 is CSVRGLGSSYEQYF. Here the CDR3 DNA reads TGCAGCGTTCGGGGGTTGGGTTCCTCCTACGAGCAGTACTTC.

This clone was observed a single time. CDR3 nucleotide sequence: TGTGCCAGCTCCGAGGACAGTCATAATTCACCCCTCCACTTT. Protein product: CASSEDSHNSPLHF. This chain links TRBV6-6 with TRBJ1-6, with D possibly matching TRBD1 (6 bases). Trimming stripped 8 bases from V and 5 bases from J, with 13 bases between. The CDR3 is 14 residues long. Germline CDR1 and CDR2: MNHNY and SVGAGI (reference sequence).

This chain joins TRBV7-8 and TRBJ2-2, with 12 bases matching TRBD1. V trimming: 5 bases; J trimming: 7 bases; junction bases outside the gene matches: 8. The CDR3 runs 16 residues. Per the germline V gene, CDR1 is SGHVS and CDR2 is FQNEAQ. The CDR3 DNA sequence: TGTGCCAGCAGCAGGGGGGGGACAGGGGGCATCGGGGAGCTGTTTTTT. Its translation: CASSRGGTGGIGELFF.

Comments on this clone: Other DNA sequences in this sample translate to the same CDR3. The J gene is TRBJ2-7, the V gene TRBV5-4; TRBD2 matches at 11 bases. Germline CDR1 SGHNT, CDR2 YYREEE (reference sequence). The ends lost 2 bases at V and 7 bases at J; junction bases unmatched: 11. The CDR3 sequence is 16 residues long. The CDR3 nucleotides are TGTGCCAGCAGCTTTGAACTAGCGGGAGTGACGTCTGAGCAGTACTTC. Translated, it gives CASSFELAGVTSEQYF.